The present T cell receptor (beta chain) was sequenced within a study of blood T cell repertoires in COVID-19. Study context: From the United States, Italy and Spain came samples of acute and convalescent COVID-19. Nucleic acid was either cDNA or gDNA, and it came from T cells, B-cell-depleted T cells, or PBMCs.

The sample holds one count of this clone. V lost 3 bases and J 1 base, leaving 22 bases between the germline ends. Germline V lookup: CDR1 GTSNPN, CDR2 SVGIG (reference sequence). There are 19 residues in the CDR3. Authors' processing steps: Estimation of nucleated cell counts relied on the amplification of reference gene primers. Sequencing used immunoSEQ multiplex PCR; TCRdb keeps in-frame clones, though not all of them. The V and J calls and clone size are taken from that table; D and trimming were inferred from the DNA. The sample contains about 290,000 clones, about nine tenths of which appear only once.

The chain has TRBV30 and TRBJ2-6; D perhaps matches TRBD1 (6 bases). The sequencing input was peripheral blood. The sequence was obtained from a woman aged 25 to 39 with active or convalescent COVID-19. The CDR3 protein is CAWRGRFGTQPSGANVLTF. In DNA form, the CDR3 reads TGTGCCTGGAGGGGACGATTTGGGACACAGCCTTCTGGGGCCAACGTCCTGACTTTC.